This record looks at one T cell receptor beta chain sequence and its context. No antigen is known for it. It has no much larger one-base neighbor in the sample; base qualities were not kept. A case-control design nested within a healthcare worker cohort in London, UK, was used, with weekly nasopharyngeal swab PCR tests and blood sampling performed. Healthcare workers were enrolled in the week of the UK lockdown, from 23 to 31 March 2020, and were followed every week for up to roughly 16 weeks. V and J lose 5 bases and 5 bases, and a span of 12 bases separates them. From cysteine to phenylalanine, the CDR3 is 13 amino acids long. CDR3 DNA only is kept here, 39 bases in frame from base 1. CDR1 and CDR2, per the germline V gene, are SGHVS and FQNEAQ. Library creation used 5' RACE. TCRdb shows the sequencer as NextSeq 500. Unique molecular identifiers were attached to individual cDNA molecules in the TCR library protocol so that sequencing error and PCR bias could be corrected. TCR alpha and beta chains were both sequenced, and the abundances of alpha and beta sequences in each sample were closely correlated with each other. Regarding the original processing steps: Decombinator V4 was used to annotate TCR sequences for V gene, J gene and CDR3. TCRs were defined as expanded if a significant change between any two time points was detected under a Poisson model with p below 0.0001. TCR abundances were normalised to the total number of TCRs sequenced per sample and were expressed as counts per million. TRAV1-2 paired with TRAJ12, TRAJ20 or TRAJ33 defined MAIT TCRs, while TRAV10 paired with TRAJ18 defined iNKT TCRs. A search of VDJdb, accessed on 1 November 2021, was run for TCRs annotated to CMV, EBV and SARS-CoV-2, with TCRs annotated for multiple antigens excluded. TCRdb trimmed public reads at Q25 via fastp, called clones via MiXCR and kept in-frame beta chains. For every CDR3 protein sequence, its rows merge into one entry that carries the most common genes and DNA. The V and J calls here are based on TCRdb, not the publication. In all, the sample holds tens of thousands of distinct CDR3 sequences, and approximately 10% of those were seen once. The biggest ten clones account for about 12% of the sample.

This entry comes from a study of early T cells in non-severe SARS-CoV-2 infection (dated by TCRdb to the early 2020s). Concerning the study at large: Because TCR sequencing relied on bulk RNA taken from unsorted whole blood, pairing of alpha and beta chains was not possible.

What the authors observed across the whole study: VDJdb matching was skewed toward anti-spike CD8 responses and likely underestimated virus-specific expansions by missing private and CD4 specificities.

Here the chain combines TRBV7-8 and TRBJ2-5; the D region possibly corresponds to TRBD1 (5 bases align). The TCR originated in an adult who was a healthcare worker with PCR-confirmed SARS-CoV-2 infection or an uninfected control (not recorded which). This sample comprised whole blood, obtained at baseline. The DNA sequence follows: TGTGCCAGCAGCCTAACAGGAGCGGAGACCCAGTACTTC. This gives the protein CASSLTGAETQYF. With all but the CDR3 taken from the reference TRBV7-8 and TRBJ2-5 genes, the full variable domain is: GAGVSQSPRYKVAKRGQDVALRCDPISGHVSLFWYQQALGQGPEFLTYFQNEAQLDKSGLPSDRFFAERPEGSVSTLKIQRTQQEDSAVYLCASSLTGAETQYFGPGTRLLVL.